A single sample gave rise to the 27 T cell receptor beta chains below, sequenced in a study of blood T cell repertoires in COVID-19. The method was immunoSEQ multiplex PCR; TCRdb's version includes in-frame clones alone and lacks a portion of them. The table shows some 150,000 clones, with around 80% occurring only once. The sequencing sample was made of peripheral blood. These receptors were collected from a man aged 55 to 69 with active or convalescent COVID-19.

V gene TRBV28 combines with J gene TRBJ2-7; maybe TRBD1 (6 bases). V lost 6 bases and J lost 6, with 15 bases in between. The CDR3 has 13 amino acids. The germline CDR1 and CDR2 sequences are MDHEN and SYDVKM. The CDR3 coding sequence is TGTGCCAGCAGCCCCACAGGGTTAGGCGAGCAGTACTTC. Protein: CASSPTGLGEQYF.

The CDR3 loop is CASSNTASGISYEQYF. The CDR3 nucleotides are TGTGCCAGCAGCAACACAGCTAGCGGGATTTCCTACGAGCAGTACTTC. The J gene is TRBJ2-7, the V gene TRBV7-9; 9 bases are a match to TRBD2. With V trimmed by 5 bases and J by 1 base, 9 bases remained unmatched. Germline values: CDR1 SEHNR, CDR2 FQNEAQ (reference sequence). This CDR3 is 16 amino acids long. The complete variable domain, with remaining parts taken from reference TRBV7-9 and TRBJ2-7, reads DTGVSQNPRHKITKRGQNVTFRCDPISEHNRLYWYRQTLGQGPEFLTYFQNEAQLEKSRLLSDRFSAERPKGSFSTLEIQRTEQGDSAMYLCASSNTASGISYEQYFGPGTRLTVT.

Only a few counts were recorded for this clone. V gene TRBV4-1 combines with J gene TRBJ1-5; D not resolved. Germline V gene data show CDR1 as MGHRA and CDR2 as YSYEKL. The length of the CDR3 is 18 residues. Trimming cost V 0 bases and J 0 bases, with 15 bases left between them. CDR3 loop: CASSQDPGMRFSNQPQHF. For the CDR3, the DNA is TGCGCCAGCAGCCAAGATCCGGGGATGCGGTTTAGCAATCAGCCCCAGCATTTT.

V and J are TRBV7-3 and TRBJ2-7; 12 positions agree with TRBD2. There are 15 residues in the CDR3. V shed 4 bases and J 2 bases; nucleotides not matched to a gene: 3. Germline CDR1 and CDR2: SGHTA and FQGTGA. CDR3 amino acids: CASSSSGRGPYEQYF. In DNA form, the CDR3 reads TGTGCCAGCAGCTCTAGCGGGAGGGGCCCCTACGAGCAGTACTTC.

V and J are TRBV5-1 and TRBJ1-1; weak D call: TRBD1 (5 bases). The CDR3 sequence is 15 residues long. V was pared by 0 bases and J by 1 base, with 10 bases between. Germline V lookup: CDR1 SGHRS, CDR2 YFSETQ. CDR3 region: CASSLAVTGNTEAFF. The DNA for the CDR3 is TGCGCCAGCAGCTTGGCGGTAACAGGGAACACTGAAGCTTTCTTT. The whole variable domain, filled in from reference TRBV5-1 and TRBJ1-1, reads KAGVTQTPRYLIKTRGQQVTLSCSPISGHRSVSWYQQTPGQGLQFLFEYFSETQRNKGNFPGRFSGRQFSNSRSEMNVSTLELGDSALYLCASSLAVTGNTEAFFGQGTRLTVV.

This clone was seen once. The gene calls are TRBV28 and TRBJ1-1; no firm D call. Germline CDR1 reads MDHEN; CDR2 reads SYDVKM. With 2 bases removed from V and 4 bases from J, the gap between germline ends came to 17 bases. This CDR3 region has 16 residues. The CDR3 coding sequence is TGTGCCAGCAGTTTAAATGGCATCAGAGGAGGCACTGAAGCTTTCTTT. It is translated as CASSLNGIRGGTEAFF.

The chain recombines TRBV6-5 with TRBJ1-2, with D possibly matching TRBD1 (6 bases). V shed 7 bases and J shed 8 bases, with 23 bases lying between them. CDR3 size: 15 residues. Germline values: CDR1 MNHEY, CDR2 SVGAGI. CDR3 amino acids: CASKEGEWQGYGYTF. The CDR3 nucleotides read TGTGCCAGCAAAGAGGGGGAGTGGCAGGGGTACGGCTACACCTTC.

The gene calls are TRBV27 and TRBJ2-1, with 7 bases that match TRBD2. The CDR3 extends over 15 amino acids. Germline V gene data show CDR1 as MNHEY and CDR2 as SMNVEV (reference sequence). With 7 bases clipped from V and 4 bases from J, the junction kept 10 bases outside the gene matches. CDR3 nucleotides: TGTGCCAGCAACCGCCTAGCGGATGATTACAATGAGCAGTTCTTC. Amino acids: CASNRLADDYNEQFF.

V usage is TRBV7-3 and J usage is TRBJ2-1, with TRBD1 matching over 8 bases. The CDR3 extends over 13 amino acids. Trimming at V came to 4 bases and at J to 10 bases, leaving 6 bases not matched to a gene. Per germline, CDR1 SGHTA and CDR2 FQGTGA. CDR3 loop: CASSSTGAKEQFF. Here the CDR3 DNA reads TGTGCCAGCAGCTCGACAGGGGCTAAGGAGCAGTTCTTC.

The V gene is TRBV19, the J gene TRBJ2-1; 14 bases are a match to TRBD2. Germline values: CDR1 LNHDA, CDR2 SQIVND (reference sequence). This CDR3 region has 20 residues. With 2 bases clipped from V and 0 bases from J, the junction kept 9 bases outside the gene matches. In DNA, the CDR3 is TGTGCCAGTAGTATATTGGGGACTAGCGGGAGTGGGAGCTCCTACAATGAGCAGTTCTTC. Translated: CASSILGTSGSGSSYNEQFF.

This rearrangement joins TRBV18 to TRBJ2-7; TRBD2 might be the D (6 bases). CDR1 is KGHSH and CDR2 is LQKENI in the germline V gene. V dropped 3 bases and J dropped 2 bases, with 11 bases sitting between them. The CDR3 has 14 amino acids. The CDR3 loop reads CASSPGGGAYEQYF. The CDR3 DNA is TGTGCCAGCTCACCGGGCGGAGGGGCCTACGAGCAGTACTTC.

The chain combines TRBV19 with TRBJ2-7; 9 bases line up with TRBD1. Trimming removed 10 bases from V and 4 bases from J; junction bases left unmatched: 26. The V gene's germline CDR1 is LNHDA and CDR2 SQIVND (reference sequence). CDR3 length: 19 residues. Here the CDR3 reads CATETRTGADGRSFYEQYF. DNA for the CDR3: TGTGCCACCGAGACAAGGACAGGGGCGGATGGAAGGTCGTTTTACGAGCAGTACTTC. Using reference TRBV19 and TRBJ2-7 for the parts outside the CDR3, the full variable domain is DGGITQSPKYLFRKEGQNVTLSCEQNLNHDAMYWYRQDPGQGLRLIYYSQIVNDFQKGDIAEGYSVSREKKESFPLTVTSAQKNPTAFYLCATETRTGADGRSFYEQYFGPGTRLTVT.

This chain joins TRBV5-1 and TRBJ2-7; D might be TRBD1 (6 bases). Trimming took off 0 bases at V and 0 bases at J, with 13 bases between the two ends. There are 16 residues in the CDR3. Germline V gene lookup returns CDR1 SGHRS and CDR2 YFSETQ. The CDR3 loop is CASSLEGTRSSYEQYF. The DNA for the CDR3 is TGCGCCAGCAGCTTGGAGGGGACAAGAAGCTCCTACGAGCAGTACTTC.

This chain joins TRBV3-1 (or the pseudogene TRBV3-2) and TRBJ1-6; a possible D gene is TRBD1 (6 bases). CDR1 and CDR2 from the germline V gene are LGHDT and YNNKEL (reference sequence). The CDR3 runs to 13 residues. Deletions cut 4 bases from V and 10 bases from J, with 11 bases between. The CDR3 DNA reads as TGTGCCAGCAGCCGGGGGGGGCAATCACCCCTCCACTTT. Translation gives CASSRGGQSPLHF.

The chain uses TRBV7-6 and TRBJ2-2, with 9 nucleotides matching TRBD2. CDR1 is SGHVS and CDR2 is FNYEAQ in the germline V gene. The CDR3 has 17 residues. V lost 5 bases and J lost 0; bases outside the gene matches: 7. CDR3 DNA: TGTGCCAGCAGCCCTATGGCTAGCGGGGCGAACACCGGGGAGCTGTTTTTT. Its protein product is CASSPMASGANTGELFF.

This clone was counted a few times. The rearrangement links TRBV24-1 to TRBJ2-3; TRBD2 might be the D (6 bases). Trimming cost V 6 bases and J 6 bases, with 12 bases left between them. Germline assignment: CDR1 KGHDR and CDR2 SFDVKD. This CDR3 spans 13 amino acids. CDR3 region: CATSRAGSDTQYF. DNA of the CDR3: TGTGCCACCAGTAGGGCCGGGAGTGATACGCAGTATTTT.

This sequence joins TRBV28 and TRBJ1-4; 8 nucleotides align to TRBD1. Germline V CDR1 and CDR2: MDHEN, SYDVKM. V trimming: 8 bases; J trimming: 7 bases; junction bases outside the gene matches: 9. The CDR3 runs 14 residues. CDR3: CASGQQGEGEKLFF. The CDR3 region has the DNA TGTGCCAGCGGCCAACAGGGGGAGGGTGAAAAACTGTTTTTT.

This clone was counted at least ten times. The rearrangement joins TRBV9 to TRBJ2-1; TRBD1 agrees at 7 bases. The CDR3 spans 14 residues. J lost 2 bases, V lost 4 bases, and 3 bases had no gene match. The germline CDR1 and CDR2 sequences are SGDLS and YYNGEE. CDR3 nucleotide sequence: TGTGCCAGCAGCCCCGGGACAGCCTACAATGAGCAGTTCTTC. Protein product: CASSPGTAYNEQFF.

The chain links TRBV28 to TRBJ1-2; D not certain. The CDR3 is made up of 11 amino acids. Trimming removed 6 bases from V and 8 bases from J, with 10 bases in between. Germline lookup yields CDR1 MDHEN and CDR2 SYDVKM. CDR3 in DNA: TGTGCCAGCAGAATTGCGGGCGGCTACACCTTC. Its protein product is CASRIAGGYTF.

The J gene is TRBJ2-1, the V gene TRBV11-3; perhaps TRBD2 as D (5 bases). Germline loops: CDR1 SGHNT, CDR2 YENEEA. Trimming removed 1 base at V and 7 bases at J, with 11 bases between. The CDR3 spans 14 residues. CDR3: CASSLGPGGNEQFF. The CDR3 DNA reads TGTGCCAGCAGCTTAGGGCCTGGCGGGAATGAGCAGTTCTTC.

The chain has TRBV7-3 and TRBJ2-5; a possible D gene is TRBD2 (6 bases). Deletions cut 6 bases from V and 7 bases from J, with 15 bases between. CDR1 and CDR2 (germline): SGHTA, FQGTGA. The CDR3 has 13 amino acids. The CDR3 coding sequence is TGTGCCAGCAGTTGGGACTCTCCGGGGACCCAGTACTTC. It is translated as CASSWDSPGTQYF.

The CDR3 nucleotides read TGTGCCAGCAGCTTAGGGACAGGCGGCAATCAGCCCCAGCATTTT. Encoded protein: CASSLGTGGNQPQHF. The rearrangement uses TRBV7-9 and TRBJ1-5, with 7 bases identical to TRBD1. Germline trimming cut 1 base from V and 2 bases from J; bases unmatched to any gene: 2. Germline CDR1 is SEHNR and CDR2 is FQNEAQ (reference sequence). CDR3 size: 15 residues.

The chain joins TRBV28 to TRBJ1-5; the match to TRBD1 covers 7 bases. Germline V gene lookup returns CDR1 MDHEN and CDR2 SYDVKM. V lost 6 bases and J lost 0; bases outside the gene matches: 5. This CDR3 spans 15 amino acids. CDR3 nucleotide sequence: TGTGCCAGCAGCTCCGACAGGGTTAGCAATCAGCCCCAGCATTTT. Translation: CASSSDRVSNQPQHF.

The chain is built from TRBV28 and TRBJ2-5; 9 nucleotides line up with TRBD2. The CDR3 length is 15 residues. The germline V gene encodes CDR1 MDHEN and CDR2 SYDVKM. Unmatched junction bases numbered 9, after V lost 5 bases and J lost 5 bases. CDR3 in DNA: TGTGCCAGCAGTACGGGACTAGCAAGGGGGGAGACCCAGTACTTC. Translation gives CASSTGLARGETQYF.

The CDR3 nucleotides read TGTGCCAGTAGTATTGCCAGGGGGCTCCCCGGGGAGCTGTTTTTT. This gives the protein CASSIARGLPGELFF. The V and J genes are TRBV19 and TRBJ2-2, with 8 bases matching TRBD1. The CDR3 loop spans 15 amino acids. V lost 3 bases, J lost 6 bases, and 6 bases stayed unmatched. Germline CDR1 is LNHDA and CDR2 is SQIVND (reference sequence).

The V and J genes are TRBV5-5 and TRBJ2-7, with D hard to call. Germline CDR1 is SGHKS and CDR2 is YYEKEE (reference sequence). V lost 4 bases to trimming and J lost 5 bases, with 13 bases between them. This CDR3 region has 13 residues. DNA for the CDR3: TGTGCCAGCAGCGGCCCCGGGTTGCACGAGCAGTACTTC. Amino acids: CASSGPGLHEQYF.

This rearrangement joins TRBV30 to TRBJ2-3; 7 bases are a match to TRBD1. After removal of 3 bases from V and 6 bases from J, the junction contained 9 bases not matched to a gene. The CDR3 is 14 amino acids. Germline V lookup: CDR1 GTSNPN, CDR2 SVGIG (reference sequence). CDR3 sequence: CAWSPGQGVDTQYF. The CDR3 DNA follows: TGTGCCTGGAGCCCTGGGCAGGGGGTCGATACGCAGTATTTT.